The 22 T cell receptor beta chains listed next were all sequenced from one sample in a study of shared clonotypes between healthy human individuals. Sequencing was performed with immunoSEQ multiplex PCR; in TCRdb, only in-frame clones are kept and a portion is missing. The sample holds roughly 2 million clones, over 85% seen once. Cells designated naive CD8 were CD45RO-negative and were positively selected for CCR7, with terminally differentiated effector memory CD45RA+ cells excluded. Sequencing was done on a sample of naive CD8+ T cells sorted from blood. These receptors came from a young man in good health.

This chain links TRBV27 with TRBJ2-7, with D maybe TRBD2 (6 bases). V was clipped by 6 bases and J by 1 base, with 16 bases between them. The CDR3 contains 15 residues. The germline V gene encodes CDR1 MNHEY and CDR2 SMNVEV (reference sequence). CDR3 bases: TGTGCCAGCAGCCGAATTAGCGGAACTTCCTACGAGCAGTACTTC. Amino acids: CASSRISGTSYEQYF.

This clone occurred once. The J gene is TRBJ2-7, the V gene TRBV11-2, with TRBD2 matching 12 bases. V was clipped by 1 base and J by 7 bases; unmatched bases: 11. The CDR3 contains 17 residues. CDR1 and CDR2 (germline): SGHAT, FQNNGV. The CDR3 loop is CASSLGASGGAAREQYF. CDR3 bases: TGTGCCAGCAGCTTAGGGGCTAGCGGGGGGGCAGCTCGAGAGCAGTACTTC.

The V gene is TRBV6-1, the J gene TRBJ2-7; 9 nucleotides match TRBD1. Germline lookup yields CDR1 MNHNS and CDR2 SASEGT. The trim removed 8 bases at V and 5 bases at J, leaving 1 base unmatched. This CDR3 has 11 amino acids. This chain's CDR3 is CASGQGNEQYF. CDR3 bases: TGTGCCAGCGGACAGGGGAACGAGCAGTACTTC.

The genes are TRBV5-1 and TRBJ2-1, with TRBD2 identical over 7 bases. The CDR3 runs 17 residues. The germline gives CDR1 SGHRS, CDR2 YFSETQ. With 0 bases clipped from V and 8 bases from J, the junction kept 14 bases outside the gene matches. CDR3 bases: TGCGCCAGCAGCTTGGGGGCGCGGGGGTCATTAATCGATGAGCAGTTCTTC. It yields the protein CASSLGARGSLIDEQFF.

V and J are TRBV4-1 and TRBJ2-7; tentative D call: TRBD2 (6 bases). In germline, CDR1 is MGHRA, CDR2 YSYEKL. The V gene lost 2 bases and the J gene lost 0 bases, with 14 bases spanning the gap. There are 16 residues in the CDR3. CDR3 region: CASSQSPGENSYEQYF. CDR3 nucleotides: TGCGCCAGCAGCCAATCTCCGGGGGAGAACTCCTACGAGCAGTACTTC.

The V call is TRBV5-1, the J call TRBJ2-5; 13 nucleotides line up with TRBD2. The CDR3 is 16 amino acids. The V gene's germline CDR1 is SGHRS and CDR2 YFSETQ. The trim removed 7 bases at V and 5 bases at J, leaving 11 bases unmatched. CDR3 sequence reads: CASRQRLAGGPETQYF. The CDR3 DNA reads TGCGCCAGCCGCCAGAGACTAGCGGGAGGCCCGGAGACCCAGTACTTC. The full variable domain, rest sourced from reference TRBV5-1 and TRBJ2-5, is KAGVTQTPRYLIKTRGQQVTLSCSPISGHRSVSWYQQTPGQGLQFLFEYFSETQRNKGNFPGRFSGRQFSNSRSEMNVSTLELGDSALYLCASRQRLAGGPETQYFGPGTRLLVL.

The chain uses TRBV28 and TRBJ1-5, with D perhaps matching TRBD1 (6 bases). The CDR3 extends over 18 amino acids. Deletions cut 3 bases from V and 3 bases from J, with 21 bases between. The germline gives CDR1 MDHEN, CDR2 SYDVKM. CDR3 loop: CASSFRDKARIANQPQHF. The DNA of the CDR3 is TGTGCCAGCAGTTTCCGGGACAAGGCCCGAATAGCCAATCAGCCCCAGCATTTT. Supplemented by reference TRBV28 and TRBJ1-5, the full variable domain reads DVKVTQSSRYLVKRTGEKVFLECVQDMDHENMFWYRQDPGLGLRLIYFSYDVKMKEKGDIPEGYSVSREKKERFSLILESASTNQTSMYLCASSFRDKARIANQPQHFGDGTRLSIL.

CDR3 bases: TGTGCCGCCTCTGGGGGTAGCTCCTACGAGCAGTACTTC. It yields the protein CAASGGSSYEQYF. This chain joins TRBV7-9 and TRBJ2-7, with D perhaps assigned TRBD1 or TRBD2 (5 bases each). This CDR3 comprises 13 residues. V lost 11 bases, J lost 0 bases, and 14 bases lay in between. Germline CDR1 is SEHNR and CDR2 is FQNEAQ (reference sequence).

J is TRBJ1-1 and V is TRBV7-9; D is ambiguous. CDR1 and CDR2 from the germline V gene are SEHNR and FQNEAQ (reference sequence). V gave up 2 bases and J gave up 3 bases, with 7 bases separating them. This CDR3 is built from 13 residues. CDR3 in amino acids: CASSLSRHTEAFF. CDR3 DNA sequence: TGTGCCAGCAGCTTATCCAGGCACACTGAAGCTTTCTTT. Full variable domain (missing parts from reference TRBV7-9 and TRBJ1-1): DTGVSQNPRHKITKRGQNVTFRCDPISEHNRLYWYRQTLGQGPEFLTYFQNEAQLEKSRLLSDRFSAERPKGSFSTLEIQRTEQGDSAMYLCASSLSRHTEAFFGQGTRLTVV.

The table lists this clone with a count of one. The genes are TRBV9 and TRBJ2-3; 9 positions match TRBD1. The CDR3 is 16 amino acids. With 3 bases clipped from V and 2 bases from J, the junction kept 7 bases outside the gene matches. CDR1 is SGDLS, CDR2 YYNGEE, per germline. CDR3 nucleotide sequence: TGTGCCAGCAGCGCTCCCGGGACAGGGTACACAGATACGCAGTATTTT. This encodes CASSAPGTGYTDTQYF.

V usage is TRBV19 and J usage is TRBJ2-3; D is unclear. The V end was cut by 5 bases, the J end by 1 base, with 10 bases between. Germline-derived CDR1 and CDR2 are LNHDA and SQIVND (reference sequence). This CDR3 comprises 14 residues. CDR3 sequence (DNA): TGTGCCAGTAGTGAGATAGGGCGCACAGATACGCAGTATTTT. Translated: CASSEIGRTDTQYF.

This clone was seen a single time. CDR3 sequence: CASSLDLGTGDVNEQFF. The CDR3, as DNA: TGTGCCAGCAGCTTAGATCTCGGGACGGGAGACGTCAATGAGCAGTTCTTC. The chain has TRBV11-2 and TRBJ2-1, with a tentative D call TRBD2 (6 bases). This CDR3 region has 17 residues. Germline assignment: CDR1 SGHAT and CDR2 FQNNGV. Trimming cost V 0 bases and J 6 bases, with 18 bases left between them.

Turning to this clone: The sample carries other DNA sequences with the same CDR3. CDR3 amino acids: CASSGLHNEQFF. CDR3 in DNA: TGTGCCAGCAGCGGCCTACACAATGAGCAGTTCTTC. The chain combines TRBV13 with TRBJ2-1; no reliable D call. The CDR3 spans 12 residues. V lost 5 bases and J lost 5, with 7 bases in between. Germline loops: CDR1 PRHDT, CDR2 FYEKMQ (reference sequence).

The chain joins TRBV7-9 to TRBJ2-7, with 11 bases fitting TRBD1. Germline V gene data show CDR1 as SEHNR and CDR2 as FQNEAQ (reference sequence). CDR3 size: 17 residues. V lost 5 bases and J lost 0; bases outside the gene matches: 9. CDR3 bases: TGTGCCAGCAGCGACTGGACAGGGGGCGGATCCTCCTACGAGCAGTACTTC. Protein: CASSDWTGGGSSYEQYF.

In this sample, this clone turned up once. CDR3 region: CASSPLAGGVGEQFF. The CDR3 bases are TGCGCCAGCAGCCCTCTAGCGGGAGGAGTTGGGGAGCAGTTCTTC. This sequence joins TRBV4-3 and TRBJ2-1, with 11 bases aligning to TRBD2. CDR3 length: 15 amino acids. The germline V gene encodes CDR1 LGHNA and CDR2 YSLEER. After removal of 4 bases from V and 10 bases from J, the junction contained 9 bases not matched to a gene.

J is TRBJ2-7 and V is TRBV13; 7 bases are a match to TRBD1. This CDR3 contains 13 residues. The germline V gene has CDR1 PRHDT and CDR2 FYEKMQ (reference sequence). J lost 5 bases, V lost 2 bases, and 3 bases had no gene match. DNA of the CDR3: TGTGCCAGCAGCTTAACAGGGGCGAACGAGCAGTACTTC. It yields the protein CASSLTGANEQYF.

The chain uses TRBV7-2 and TRBJ2-3; 10 positions agree with TRBD2. Germline assignment: CDR1 SGHTA and CDR2 FQGNSA. V was pared by 4 bases and J by 2 bases, with 9 bases of the junction left unmatched. The CDR3 is 17 residues long. The CDR3 DNA is TGTGCCAGCAGCTCCAAGCTAGCGGGAGTTCCCACAGATACGCAGTATTTT. This encodes CASSSKLAGVPTDTQYF.

In the case of this clone: At the DNA level, this CDR3 is encoded by other sequences in the same sample as well. The CDR3 region has the DNA TGTGCCAGCAGCCCGGAAAGCACAGATACGCAGTATTTT. Amino acids: CASSPESTDTQYF. The V and J genes are TRBV5-6 and TRBJ2-3; no firm D call. V gave up 4 bases and J gave up 0 bases, with 6 bases separating them. The CDR3 spans 13 residues. Germline CDR1 SGHDT, CDR2 YYEEEE.

The chain links TRBV7-9 to TRBJ1-2, with a weak D call TRBD1 (6 bases). In germline, CDR1 is SEHNR, CDR2 FQNEAQ (reference sequence). V was trimmed by 2 bases and J by 6 bases, leaving 16 bases between them. The CDR3 has 15 amino acids. In DNA, the CDR3 is TGTGCCAGCAGCTTACCGGGGGGGCTTATCGATGGCTACACCTTC. It specifies CASSLPGGLIDGYTF.

V and J are TRBV5-4 and TRBJ2-5; possibly TRBD2 for D (5 bases). The germline V and J ends were trimmed by 5 bases and 5 bases, with 25 bases remaining between them. The CDR3 runs 17 residues. Looked up from germline, CDR1 is SGHNT and CDR2 is YYREEE (reference sequence). CDR3 sequence reads: CASRPDPGWGREETQYF. CDR3 DNA sequence: TGTGCCAGCAGGCCCGACCCAGGTTGGGGAAGGGAGGAGACCCAGTACTTC.

This rearrangement joins TRBV4-1 to TRBJ2-7; no clear D. V lost 0 bases and J lost 5, with 20 bases in between. Germline V gives CDR1 MGHRA, CDR2 YSYEKL. This CDR3 comprises 17 residues. The CDR3 here is CASSQDRTLAAVHEQYF. DNA for the CDR3: TGCGCCAGCAGCCAAGATAGAACCCTCGCCGCCGTCCACGAGCAGTACTTC.

The rearrangement links TRBV10-3 to TRBJ1-2; D perhaps matches TRBD1 (6 bases). Between the trimmed V and J ends, which lost 1 base and 6 bases, there was a span of 18 bases. This CDR3 contains 16 residues. Germline-derived CDR1 and CDR2 are ENHRY and SYGVKD. In DNA form, the CDR3 reads TGTGCCATCAGTGAGTTGGCTCACAGGGCGGACAATGGCTACACCTTC. This sequence encodes CAISELAHRADNGYTF.